The 3 T cell receptor beta chains given below trace back to one sample, sequenced in a study of cytomegalovirus exposure and HLA in healthy donors. Vbeta (60) and Jbeta (13) primers were used in the PCR. The table came from immunoSEQ multiplex PCR; TCRdb's copy has only in-frame clones and leaves some out. The table has 100,000 to 150,000 clones, 80% seen once; the top ten hold 1%. The sample taken for sequencing was PBMCs. Source of these receptors: a man aged 35 to 55 in good health and CMV-seronegative.

The chain uses TRBV7-9 and TRBJ1-1; D is ambiguous. The CDR3 totals 13 residues. V was pared by 6 bases and J by 5 bases, with 13 bases between. The germline gives CDR1 SEHNR, CDR2 FQNEAQ (reference sequence). The CDR3 sequence: CASSPLRSTEAFF. CDR3 nucleotides: TGTGCCAGCAGTCCCCTTCGGAGTACTGAAGCTTTCTTT.

This chain joins TRBV10-3 and TRBJ1-3; 9 bases agree with TRBD1. Germline V gene sequence: CDR1 ENHRY, CDR2 SYGVKD. Trimming cost V 3 bases and J 0 bases; bases outside gene matches: 3. The CDR3 runs to 16 residues. CDR3 nucleotide sequence: TGTGCCATCAGTGATTTGACAGGGGGCTCTGGAAACACCATATATTTT. This encodes CAISDLTGGSGNTIYF.

This clone has only a few counts. CDR3 sequence: CASSESNVGGPQETQYF. The CDR3 DNA reads TGCGCCAGCAGTGAGTCGAATGTGGGAGGACCCCAAGAGACCCAGTACTTC. This sequence joins TRBV10-1 and TRBJ2-5; TRBD2 might be the D (6 bases). CDR3 length equals 17 residues. Germline V lookup: CDR1 WNHNN, CDR2 SYGVQD (reference sequence). V lost 0 bases to trimming and J lost 1 base, with 15 bases between them.